This T cell receptor beta chain emerged from a study of CD8 T cells in ankylosing spondylitis. Points from the study as a whole: Disease-linked clones were reportedly significantly enriched in matched ankylosing spondylitis synovial fluid. A TCR beta motif of fewer than 10 highly homologous variants seemed to mark ankylosing spondylitis blood. Earlier reports found some motif variants in synovial fluid and blood in reactive arthritis.

TCRdb used MiXCR to reprocess the 5' RACE reads, holding one entry per CDR3 protein. The table records 75,000 to 95,000 distinct CDR3 sequences, approximately 9.6% of them present only once. Trimming shortened V by 4 bases and J by 7 bases, and 20 bases separated the two germline ends. The CDR3 is made up of 16 amino acids. CDR1 MNHEY and CDR2 SMNVEV come from the germline V gene (reference sequence). Turning to this clonotype: The antigen remains unidentified.

The sequencing input was blood, either unsorted or a sorted T cell fraction (not recorded which). The TCR was taken from a male donor with ankylosing spondylitis. This rearrangement joins TRBV27 to TRBJ1-5, with D maybe TRBD1 (5 bases). CDR3 amino acids: CASSSSQGESSQPQHF. DNA of the CDR3: TGTGCCAGCAGTTCCTCCCAGGGAGAGAGTAGCCAGCCCCAGCATTTT.